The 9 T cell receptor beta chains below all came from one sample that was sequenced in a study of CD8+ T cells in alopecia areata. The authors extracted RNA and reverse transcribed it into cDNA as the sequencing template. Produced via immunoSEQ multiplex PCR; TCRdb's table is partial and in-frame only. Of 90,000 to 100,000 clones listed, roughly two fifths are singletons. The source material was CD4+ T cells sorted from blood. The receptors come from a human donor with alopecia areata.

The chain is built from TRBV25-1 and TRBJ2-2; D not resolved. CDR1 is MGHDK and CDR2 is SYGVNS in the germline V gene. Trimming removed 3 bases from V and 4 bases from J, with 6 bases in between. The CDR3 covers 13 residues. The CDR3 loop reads CASSERSTGELFF. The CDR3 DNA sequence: TGTGCCAGCAGTGAGAGGTCCACCGGGGAGCTGTTTTTT.

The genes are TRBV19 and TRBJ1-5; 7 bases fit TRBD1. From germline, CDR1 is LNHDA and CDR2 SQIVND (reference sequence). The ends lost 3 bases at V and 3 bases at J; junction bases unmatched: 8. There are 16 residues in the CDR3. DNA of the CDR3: TGTGCCAGTAGTATGACAGGGATTAGCGACAATCAGCCCCAGCATTTT. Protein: CASSMTGISDNQPQHF.

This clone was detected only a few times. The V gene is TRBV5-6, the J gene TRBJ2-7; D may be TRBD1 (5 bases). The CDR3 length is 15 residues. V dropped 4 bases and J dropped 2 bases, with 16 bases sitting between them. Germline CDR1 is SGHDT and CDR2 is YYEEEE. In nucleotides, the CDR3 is TGTGCCAGCAGCCCCGCAGGGTCCCTACCCTACGAGCAGTACTTC. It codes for CASSPAGSLPYEQYF. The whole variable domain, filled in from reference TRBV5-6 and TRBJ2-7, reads DAGVTQSPTHLIKTRGQQVTLRCSPKSGHDTVSWYQQALGQGPQFIFQYYEEEERQRGNFPDRFSGHQFPNYSSELNVNALLLGDSALYLCASSPAGSLPYEQYFGPGTRLTVT.

As DNA, the CDR3 is TGCGCCAGCAGCTTGGTAGAGGAGACCCAGTACTTC. It codes for CASSLVEETQYF. This chain joins TRBV5-1 and TRBJ2-5, with no clear D. Germline-derived CDR1 and CDR2 are SGHRS and YFSETQ. V was shortened by 0 bases and J by 5 bases, with 5 bases between the two germline ends. The CDR3 runs to 12 residues.

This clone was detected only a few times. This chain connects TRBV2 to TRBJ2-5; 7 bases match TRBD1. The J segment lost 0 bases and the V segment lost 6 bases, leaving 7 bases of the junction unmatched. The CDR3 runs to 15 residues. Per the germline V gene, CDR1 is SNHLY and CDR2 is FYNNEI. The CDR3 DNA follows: TGTGCCAGCAGCTGGATCGGGACAGACCAAGAGACCCAGTACTTC. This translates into CASSWIGTDQETQYF.

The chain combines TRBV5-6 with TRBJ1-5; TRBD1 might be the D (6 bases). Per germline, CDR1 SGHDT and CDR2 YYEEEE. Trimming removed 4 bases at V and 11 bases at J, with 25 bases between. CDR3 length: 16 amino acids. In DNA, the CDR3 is TGTGCCAGCAGCCCTTTCCGGGACAAGGATAGTTGGTCCCAGCATTTT. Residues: CASSPFRDKDSWSQHF.

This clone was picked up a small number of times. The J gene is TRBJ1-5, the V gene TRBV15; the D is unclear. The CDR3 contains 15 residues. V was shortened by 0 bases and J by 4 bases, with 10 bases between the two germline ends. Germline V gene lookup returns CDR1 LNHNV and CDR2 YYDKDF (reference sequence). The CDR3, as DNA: TGTGCCACCAGCAGAGATCGAGGAAATAATCAGCCCCAGCATTTT. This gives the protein CATSRDRGNNQPQHF.

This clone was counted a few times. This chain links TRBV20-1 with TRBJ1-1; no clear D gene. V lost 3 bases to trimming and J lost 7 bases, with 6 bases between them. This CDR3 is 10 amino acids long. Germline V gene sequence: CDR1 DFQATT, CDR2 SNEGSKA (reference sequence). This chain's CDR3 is CSARGVEAFF. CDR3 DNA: TGCAGTGCTAGGGGCGTTGAAGCTTTCTTT.

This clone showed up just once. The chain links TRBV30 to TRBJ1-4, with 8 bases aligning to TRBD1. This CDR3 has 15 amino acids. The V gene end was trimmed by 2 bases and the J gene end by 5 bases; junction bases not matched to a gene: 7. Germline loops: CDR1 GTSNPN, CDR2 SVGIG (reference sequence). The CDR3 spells CAWSRGQGQNEKLFF. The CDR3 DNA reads TGTGCCTGGAGTCGCGGACAGGGACAAAATGAAAAACTGTTTTTT.